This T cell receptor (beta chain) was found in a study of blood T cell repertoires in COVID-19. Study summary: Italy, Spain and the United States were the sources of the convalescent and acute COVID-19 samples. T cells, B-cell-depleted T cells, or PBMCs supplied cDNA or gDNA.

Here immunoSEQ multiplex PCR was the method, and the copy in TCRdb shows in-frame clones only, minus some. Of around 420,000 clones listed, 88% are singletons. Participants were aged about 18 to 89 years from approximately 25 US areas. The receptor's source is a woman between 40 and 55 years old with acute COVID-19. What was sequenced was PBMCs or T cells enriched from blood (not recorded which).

CDR3 sequence reads: CASSLSGNTIYF. DNA of the CDR3: TGTGCCAGCAGTCTCTCTGGAAACACCATATATTTT. This chain joins TRBV6-2 or TRBV6-3 and TRBJ1-3; D is uncertain. The CDR3 is made up of 12 amino acids. The V gene lost 5 bases and the J gene lost 0 bases, with 2 bases spanning the gap. Germline loops: CDR1 MNHEY, CDR2 SVGEGT.